The 29 T cell receptor beta chains in this list originate from one sample, sequenced in a study of cytomegalovirus exposure and HLA in healthy donors. The PCR had 60 Vbeta and 13 Jbeta primers. Assay used: immunoSEQ multiplex PCR; TCRdb lists only in-frame clones, some missing. The data contain 110,000 to 150,000 clones, just under 85% of them singletons. Sequencing was done on a sample of PBMCs. The receptors come from a man in his forties in good health and CMV-seropositive.

The genes are TRBV9 and TRBJ2-1; TRBD2 matches 7 bases. Germline V gives CDR1 SGDLS, CDR2 YYNGEE. V gave up 0 bases and J gave up 4 bases; unmatched junction bases: 4. CDR3 length: 15 residues. The CDR3 region has the DNA TGTGCCAGCAGCGTAGGGCTAGCGGAATACAATGAGCAGTTCTTC. It encodes CASSVGLAEYNEQFF.

The V and J genes are TRBV5-1 and TRBJ2-1; 7 positions agree with TRBD2. Germline CDR1 is SGHRS and CDR2 is YFSETQ. V lost 4 bases to trimming and J lost 9 bases; unmatched junction nucleotides: 7. The CDR3 extends over 13 amino acids. The CDR3 DNA sequence: TGCGCCAGCAGCCTCCGGGACTACCGTGAGCAGTTCTTC. It encodes CASSLRDYREQFF.

The chain couples TRBV7-9 to TRBJ1-1; D gene ambiguous. Looked up from germline, CDR1 is SEHNR and CDR2 is FQNEAQ (reference sequence). CDR3 size: 16 residues. The V end was cut by 5 bases, the J end by 1 base, with 17 bases between. This CDR3 is CASSHSTHKKNTEAFF. CDR3 in DNA: TGTGCCAGCAGCCATAGCACCCATAAAAAGAACACTGAAGCTTTCTTT. The full variable domain, in which reference TRBV7-9 and TRBJ1-1 provide the parts outside the CDR3, is DTGVSQNPRHKITKRGQNVTFRCDPISEHNRLYWYRQTLGQGPEFLTYFQNEAQLEKSRLLSDRFSAERPKGSFSTLEIQRTEQGDSAMYLCASSHSTHKKNTEAFFGQGTRLTVV.

The genes are TRBV18 and TRBJ2-2; a weak D match, TRBD2 (5 bases). The CDR3 contains 16 residues. Trimming removed 4 bases at V and 1 base at J, with 13 bases between. The V gene's germline CDR1 is KGHSH and CDR2 LQKENI. CDR3 amino acids: CASSRIGLGNTGELFF. The DNA of the CDR3 is TGTGCCAGCTCACGCATTGGACTGGGGAACACCGGGGAGCTGTTTTTT.

The rearrangement links TRBV10-3 to TRBJ2-1; 14 bases map to TRBD2. CDR1 and CDR2 (germline): ENHRY, SYGVKD. With 6 bases clipped from V and 7 bases from J, the junction kept 5 bases outside the gene matches. The CDR3 length is 15 residues. In nucleotides, the CDR3 is TGTGCCATCAGCCCCGGGACTAGCGGGGGAAATGAGCAGTTCTTC. Amino acids: CAISPGTSGGNEQFF.

The CDR3 loop is CASSFNVQGYGYTF. The DNA of the CDR3 is TGTGCCAGCAGCTTTAATGTACAGGGGTATGGCTACACCTTC. This sequence joins TRBV7-2 and TRBJ1-2; 7 bases are a match to TRBD1. The germline V gene has CDR1 SGHTA and CDR2 FQGNSA. CDR3 length equals 14 residues. Trimming cost V 3 bases and J 5 bases; bases outside gene matches: 6.

The chain has TRBV4-1 and TRBJ2-3; D might be TRBD2 (6 bases). The V gene lost 2 bases and the J gene lost 7 bases, with 16 bases spanning the gap. Germline V gene data show CDR1 as MGHRA and CDR2 as YSYEKL. The CDR3 runs to 15 residues. CDR3 amino acids: CASSQLAGRKYTQYF. Here the CDR3 DNA reads TGCGCCAGCAGCCAACTGGCGGGGAGGAAGTATACGCAGTATTTT.

This chain links TRBV5-6 with TRBJ1-1, with D possibly TRBD1 on 5 matching bases. The length of the CDR3 is 15 residues. The ends were cut back, 4 bases at V and 1 base at J, with 14 bases in the middle. Germline V lookup: CDR1 SGHDT, CDR2 YYEEEE. This CDR3 reads CASSVYPTGNTEAFF. The CDR3 DNA reads as TGTGCCAGCAGCGTGTATCCCACAGGGAACACTGAAGCTTTCTTT.

The J gene is TRBJ1-2, the V gene TRBV4-1; D is unresolved. V was pared by 0 bases and J by 8 bases, with 10 bases between. Germline CDR1 reads MGHRA; CDR2 reads YSYEKL. The CDR3 extends over 13 amino acids. CDR3 sequence (DNA): TGCGCCAGCAGCCAAGAGGAACGGCGGGGCTACACCTTC. It is translated as CASSQEERRGYTF.

CDR3 sequence (DNA): TGTGCCTGGCAGGGGGGTAATAGGGCCGGGGAGCTGTTTTTT. Amino acid sequence: CAWQGGNRAGELFF. The chain links TRBV30 to TRBJ2-2, with TRBD1 as a possible D gene (7 bases). The length of the CDR3 is 14 residues. CDR1 and CDR2 (germline): GTSNPN, SVGIG (reference sequence). Trimming took 5 bases from V and 6 from J, leaving 16 bases between them. The complete variable domain, with remaining parts taken from reference TRBV30 and TRBJ2-2, reads SQTIHQWPATLVQPVGSPLSLECTVEGTSNPNLYWYRQAAGRGLQLLFYSVGIGQISSEVPQNLSASRPQDRQFILSSKKLLLSDSGFYLCAWQGGNRAGELFFGEGSRLTVL.

The gene calls are TRBV30 and TRBJ2-7; D may be TRBD1 (5 bases). Looked up from germline, CDR1 is GTSNPN and CDR2 is SVGIG (reference sequence). The CDR3 contains 13 residues. V lost 1 base and J lost 5, with 12 bases in between. The CDR3 region has the DNA TGTGCCTGGAGTGGGGCAGGGTACCACGAGCAGTACTTC. It specifies CAWSGAGYHEQYF. The full variable domain, in which reference TRBV30 and TRBJ2-7 provide the parts outside the CDR3, is SQTIHQWPATLVQPVGSPLSLECTVEGTSNPNLYWYRQAAGRGLQLLFYSVGIGQISSEVPQNLSASRPQDRQFILSSKKLLLSDSGFYLCAWSGAGYHEQYFGPGTRLTVT.

This chain links TRBV4-3 with TRBJ1-3, with 8 bases matching TRBD1. The trim removed 4 bases at V and 1 base at J, leaving 21 bases unmatched. Per germline, CDR1 LGHNA and CDR2 YSLEER. The CDR3 is 21 residues long. This CDR3 reads CASSRRGRTGSALSSGNTIYF. CDR3 coding DNA: TGCGCCAGCAGCCGGCGGGGGCGGACAGGGTCTGCTCTGTCATCTGGAAACACCATATATTTT.

The chain combines TRBV5-1 with TRBJ2-7; 9 positions match TRBD1. In germline, CDR1 is SGHRS, CDR2 YFSETQ. The CDR3 sequence is 15 residues long. The V and J ends lost 2 bases and 7 bases, in that order; junction bases with no gene match: 10. CDR3 sequence: CASSLRGQGSREQYF. The DNA for the CDR3 is TGCGCCAGCAGCTTAAGGGGACAGGGCTCTCGGGAGCAGTACTTC.

The V call is TRBV11-2, the J call TRBJ1-2, with 9 bases matching TRBD1. The ends lost 1 base at V and 8 bases at J; junction bases unmatched: 5. CDR1 is SGHAT, CDR2 FQNNGV, per germline. The CDR3 loop spans 14 amino acids. The CDR3 DNA sequence: TGTGCCAGCAGCTTAGGGGACAGGGATGGAGGCTACACCTTC. Translated, it gives CASSLGDRDGGYTF.

This sequence joins TRBV30 and TRBJ1-2; 11 nucleotides align to TRBD1. This CDR3 comprises 13 residues. CDR1 GTSNPN and CDR2 SVGIG come from the germline V gene (reference sequence). The J segment lost 3 bases and the V segment lost 6 bases, leaving 3 bases of the junction unmatched. The CDR3: CACRTGGDYGYTF. The CDR3 nucleotides read TGTGCCTGCCGGACAGGGGGCGACTATGGCTACACCTTC.

The chain has TRBV2 and TRBJ2-3, with D unresolved. V was clipped by 5 bases and J by 3 bases, with 3 bases between them. The CDR3 is made up of 11 amino acids. CDR1 and CDR2 (germline): SNHLY, FYNNEI. The CDR3 DNA is TGTGCCAGCAGTACTACAGATACGCAGTATTTT. Protein sequence: CASSTTDTQYF. Supplemented by reference TRBV2 and TRBJ2-3, the full variable domain reads EPEVTQTPSHQVTQMGQEVILRCVPISNHLYFYWYRQILGQKVEFLVSFYNNEISEKSEIFDDQFSVERPDGSNFTLKIRSTKLEDSAMYFCASSTTDTQYFGPGTRLTVL.

The J gene is TRBJ2-1, the V gene TRBV12-5, with a tentative D call TRBD1 (6 bases). The CDR3 runs to 17 residues. CDR1 LGHNT and CDR2 FRNRAP come from the germline V gene. V was pared by 3 bases and J by 2 bases, with 17 bases between. The CDR3 DNA reads TGTGCTAGTGGTTTCCAGCTTGCTGGGGGCCCCTACAATGAGCAGTTCTTC. Translating it yields CASGFQLAGGPYNEQFF.

DNA for the CDR3: TGTGCCAGCAGTGAAGCGGCGGGGAAACAGTTCTTC. Protein sequence: CASSEAAGKQFF. This chain joins TRBV7-9 and TRBJ2-1, with a possible D match to TRBD2 (6 bases). V was pared by 6 bases and J by 13 bases, with 16 bases between. Germline values: CDR1 SEHNR, CDR2 FQNEAQ (reference sequence). CDR3 size: 12 residues. Looking up the rest from reference TRBV7-9 and TRBJ2-1 gives the full variable domain: DTGVSQNPRHKITKRGQNVTFRCDPISEHNRLYWYRQTLGQGPEFLTYFQNEAQLEKSRLLSDRFSAERPKGSFSTLEIQRTEQGDSAMYLCASSEAAGKQFFGPGTRLTVL.

The V call is TRBV29-1, the J call TRBJ1-1; 8 bases match TRBD1. The V segment lost 7 bases and the J segment 4 bases; nucleotides outside the gene matches: 2. CDR1 SQVTM and CDR2 ANQGSEA come from the germline V gene. The CDR3 contains 11 residues. The CDR3 DNA is TGCAGCGGGGGGACAGGCACTGAAGCTTTCTTT. It codes for CSGGTGTEAFF.

The chain has TRBV7-8 and TRBJ1-2; D call uncertain. This CDR3 has 14 amino acids. CDR1 and CDR2 (germline): SGHVS, FQNEAQ. Trimming pared 0 bases from V and 8 bases from J, leaving 13 bases between. The CDR3 nucleotides are TGTGCCAGCAGCTTAGCAGTGGCCCAGCGGGGCTACACCTTC. Its protein product is CASSLAVAQRGYTF.

The chain employs TRBV29-1 and TRBJ2-3, with 8 bases fitting TRBD2. The CDR3 has 15 amino acids. CDR1 SQVTM and CDR2 ANQGSEA come from the germline V gene. With V trimmed by 4 bases and J by 2 bases, 8 bases remained unmatched. The CDR3 coding sequence is TGCAGCGTTGTCTGGGCGGGGGGACCCACAGATACGCAGTATTTT. Translating gives CSVVWAGGPTDTQYF.

V gene TRBV2 combines with J gene TRBJ2-7, with D maybe TRBD1 (6 bases). V lost 4 bases and J 0 bases, leaving 10 bases between the germline ends. This CDR3 spans 14 amino acids. Germline V lookup: CDR1 SNHLY, CDR2 FYNNEI. The CDR3 is CASSARGHSYEQYF. The CDR3 coding sequence is TGTGCCAGCAGTGCCCGGGGACACTCCTACGAGCAGTACTTC.

This chain uses TRBV27 with TRBJ2-6; 7 positions match TRBD2. Trimming cost V 5 bases and J 3 bases; bases outside gene matches: 7. The germline CDR1 and CDR2 sequences are MNHEY and SMNVEV (reference sequence). This CDR3 region has 16 residues. CDR3 sequence (DNA): TGTGCCAGCAGTATAGGGCCGGGGGGTGGGGCCAACGTCCTGACTTTC. Amino acids: CASSIGPGGGANVLTF.

The chain carries TRBV30 and TRBJ2-3; tentatively, D is TRBD1 (6 bases). The length of the CDR3 is 14 residues. Trimming removed 1 base at V and 4 bases at J, with 12 bases between. CDR1 and CDR2 (germline): GTSNPN, SVGIG (reference sequence). The CDR3 coding sequence is TGTGCCTGGAGTGGCGGCAGGGGCGCAGATACGCAGTATTTT. Residues: CAWSGGRGADTQYF. The complete variable domain, with remaining parts taken from reference TRBV30 and TRBJ2-3, reads SQTIHQWPATLVQPVGSPLSLECTVEGTSNPNLYWYRQAAGRGLQLLFYSVGIGQISSEVPQNLSASRPQDRQFILSSKKLLLSDSGFYLCAWSGGRGADTQYFGPGTRLTVL.

Here the CDR3 reads CASSPGPWGGEQFF. The DNA for the CDR3 is TGTGCCAGCAGTCCAGGGCCCTGGGGTGGTGAGCAGTTCTTC. This sequence joins TRBV27 and TRBJ2-1; TRBD1 is a possible D gene (5 bases). V was shortened by 5 bases and J by 9 bases, with 17 bases between the two germline ends. CDR1 and CDR2 from the germline V gene are MNHEY and SMNVEV (reference sequence). This CDR3 is built from 14 residues.

The V and J genes are TRBV6-5 and TRBJ2-5; TRBD1 matches 11 bases. CDR1 is MNHEY and CDR2 is SVGAGI in the germline V gene. J was trimmed by 7 bases and V by 6 bases; bases with no gene match: 7. CDR3 length equals 14 residues. CDR3 coding DNA: TGTGCCAGCAGCCGAGGACAGGGGGCTGGGACCCAGTACTTC. Translation: CASSRGQGAGTQYF.

The rearrangement uses TRBV9 and TRBJ1-2; a possible D gene is TRBD1 (5 bases). Trimming took 4 bases from V and 8 from J, leaving 9 bases between them. The CDR3 length is 11 residues. Germline V gives CDR1 SGDLS, CDR2 YYNGEE. CDR3 loop: CASSSRVGYTF. CDR3 coding DNA: TGTGCCAGCAGCAGCAGGGTGGGCTACACCTTC.

This clone has just one count. The V and J genes are TRBV6-1 and TRBJ2-3; 8 bases agree with TRBD1. V dropped 5 bases and J dropped 3; count of bases not matched to a gene: 7. Germline assignment: CDR1 MNHNS and CDR2 SASEGT. The length of the CDR3 is 15 residues. The CDR3 region is CASSKGQGLTDTQYF. In nucleotides, the CDR3 is TGTGCCAGCAGTAAAGGACAGGGTCTGACAGATACGCAGTATTTT.

The chain couples TRBV7-9 to TRBJ2-1; tentative D call: TRBD2 (6 bases). V lost 6 bases and J 4 bases, leaving 13 bases between the germline ends. This CDR3 is 14 amino acids long. Germline V gives CDR1 SEHNR, CDR2 FQNEAQ (reference sequence). The CDR3 DNA reads as TGTGCCAGCAGTCCCGGGGCGGGGTACAATGAGCAGTTCTTC. Its translation is CASSPGAGYNEQFF.